This T cell receptor beta chain was sequenced during a study of cytomegalovirus exposure and HLA in healthy donors. Study-wide findings and caveats: A highly shared variant cluster was judged a likely technical artifact. HLA allele associations emerged for about 18,000 TCR beta sequences in a later analysis, at 0.05 false discovery rate.

The CDR3 totals 11 residues. The ends were cut back, 4 bases at V and 10 bases at J, with 8 bases in the middle. Per germline, CDR1 LGHNA and CDR2 YNFKEQ. The PCR used 60 Vbeta and 13 Jbeta primers. Per the authors' pipeline: In a later analysis, 75 million to 95 million unique TCR beta chains included roughly 11 million shared by two or more donors. Sequenced by immunoSEQ multiplex PCR; TCRdb stores in-frame clones only, minus some. The DNA gave D and trimming, while V, J and clone size come from that table. The repertoire holds tens of thousands of clones, with roughly four fifths as singletons. About this clone itself: Its antigen is undetermined.

The chain uses TRBV4-2 and TRBJ2-1; D gene ambiguous. The sample comprised PBMCs. This TCR came from a man aged 35 to 55 in good health and CMV-seronegative. The CDR3 spells CASSLIGEQFF. The CDR3 DNA is TGTGCCAGCAGCCTGATCGGGGAGCAGTTCTTC.